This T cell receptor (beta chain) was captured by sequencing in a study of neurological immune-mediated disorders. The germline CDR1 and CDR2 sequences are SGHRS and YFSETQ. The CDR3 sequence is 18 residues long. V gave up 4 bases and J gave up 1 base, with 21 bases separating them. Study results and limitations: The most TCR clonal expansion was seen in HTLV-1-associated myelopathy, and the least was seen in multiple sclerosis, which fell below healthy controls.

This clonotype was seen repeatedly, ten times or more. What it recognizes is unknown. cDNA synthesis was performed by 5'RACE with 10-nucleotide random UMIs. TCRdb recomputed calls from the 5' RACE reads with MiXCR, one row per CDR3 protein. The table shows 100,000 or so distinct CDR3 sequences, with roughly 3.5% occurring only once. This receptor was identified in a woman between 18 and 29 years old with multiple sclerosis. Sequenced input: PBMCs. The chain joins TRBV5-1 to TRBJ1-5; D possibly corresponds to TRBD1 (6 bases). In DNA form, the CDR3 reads TGCGCCAGCAGCCTAACTCGTCCGGGACAATTAAGCAATCAGCCCCAGCATTTT. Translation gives CASSLTRPGQLSNQPQHF. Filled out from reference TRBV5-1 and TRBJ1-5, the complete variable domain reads KAGVTQTPRYLIKTRGQQVTLSCSPISGHRSVSWYQQTPGQGLQFLFEYFSETQRNKGNFPGRFSGRQFSNSRSEMNVSTLELGDSALYLCASSLTRPGQLSNQPQHFGDGTRLSIL.